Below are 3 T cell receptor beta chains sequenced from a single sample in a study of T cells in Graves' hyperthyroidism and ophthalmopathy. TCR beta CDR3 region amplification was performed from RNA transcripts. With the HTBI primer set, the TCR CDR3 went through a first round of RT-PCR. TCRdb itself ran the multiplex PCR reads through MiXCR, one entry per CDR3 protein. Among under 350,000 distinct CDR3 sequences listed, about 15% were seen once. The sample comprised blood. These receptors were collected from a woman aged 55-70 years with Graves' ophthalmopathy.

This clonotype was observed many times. As DNA, the CDR3 is TGCAGTGCTAGAGACGGGTCAGCGGCAGAGACCCAGTACTTC. As protein: CSARDGSAAETQYF. The rearrangement joins TRBV20-1 to TRBJ2-5, with TRBD2 as a possible D gene (5 bases). The germline CDR1 and CDR2 sequences are DFQATT and SNEGSKA (reference sequence). V gave up 0 bases and J gave up 4 bases, with 12 bases separating them. This CDR3 spans 14 amino acids.

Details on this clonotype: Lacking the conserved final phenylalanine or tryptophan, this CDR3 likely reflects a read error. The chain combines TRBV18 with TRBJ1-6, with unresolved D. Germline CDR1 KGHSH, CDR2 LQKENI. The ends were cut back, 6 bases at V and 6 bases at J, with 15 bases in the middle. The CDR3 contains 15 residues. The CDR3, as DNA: TGTGCCAGCTCCGGGTCCTCCATGGGTAATTCACCCCTCCACCTT. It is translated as CASSGSSMGNSPLHL.

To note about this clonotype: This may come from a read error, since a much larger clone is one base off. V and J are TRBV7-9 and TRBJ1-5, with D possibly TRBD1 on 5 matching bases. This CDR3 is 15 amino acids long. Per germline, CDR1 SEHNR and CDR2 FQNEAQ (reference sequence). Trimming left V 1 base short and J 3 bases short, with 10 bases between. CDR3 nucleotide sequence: TGTGCCAGCAGCTTAGGGGACGGACACAATCAGCCCCAGCATTTT. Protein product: CASSLGDGHNQPQHF.